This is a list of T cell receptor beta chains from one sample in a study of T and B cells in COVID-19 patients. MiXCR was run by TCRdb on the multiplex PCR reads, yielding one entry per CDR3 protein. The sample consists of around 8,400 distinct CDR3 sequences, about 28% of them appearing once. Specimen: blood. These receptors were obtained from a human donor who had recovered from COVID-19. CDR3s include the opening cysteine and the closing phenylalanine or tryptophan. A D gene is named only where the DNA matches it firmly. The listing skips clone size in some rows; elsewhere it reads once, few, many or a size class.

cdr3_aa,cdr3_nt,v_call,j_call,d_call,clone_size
CASSPAGLSNQPQHF,TGTGCCAGCTCACCAGCAGGATTGAGCAATCAGCCCCAGCATTTT,TRBV18,TRBJ1-5,-,few
CSVGTGRLGGANVLTF,TGCAGCGTGGGGACAGGGAGGTTGGGGGGGGCCAACGTCCTGACTTTC,TRBV29-1,TRBJ2-6,TRBD1,medium-sized
CASSPTGASYEQYF,TGTGCCAGCAGCCCGACAGGGGCGTCCTACGAGCAGTACTTC,TRBV7-6,TRBJ2-7,TRBD1,-
CASSRTGDYNEQFF,TGTGCCAGCAGCCGGACAGGGGACTACAATGAGCAGTTCTTC,TRBV6-5,TRBJ2-1,TRBD1,medium-sized
CSVEGTDTQYF,TGCAGCGTTGAGGGCACAGATACGCAGTATTTT,TRBV29-1,TRBJ2-3,-,large
CSATQRGRQPQHF,TGCAGTGCCACCCAAAGGGGCAGGCAGCCCCAGCATTTT,TRBV20-1,TRBJ1-5,-,-
CASGPDLTGNTIYF,TGTGCCAGTGGTCCGGACCTAACTGGAAACACCATATATTTT,TRBV19,TRBJ1-3,-,medium-sized
CASSLGKGSQYF,TGTGCCAGCAGCTTGGGAAAGGGTAGCCAGTACTTC,TRBV5-6,TRBJ2-4,-,many
CASSYSGQNPFGGYTF,TGTGCCAGCAGTTACTCGGGACAGAATCCTTTCGGAGGCTACACCTTC,TRBV6-5,TRBJ1-2,TRBD1,few
CASSLDRGFSYNEQFF,TGTGCCAGCAGCTTAGACAGGGGCTTCTCCTACAATGAGCAGTTCTTC,TRBV11-2,TRBJ2-1,-,-
CASRGTSGGADTQYF,TGTGCCAGCAGGGGGACTAGCGGGGGCGCAGATACGCAGTATTTT,TRBV6-1,TRBJ2-3,TRBD2,-
CASSLQTGIQETQYF,TGTGCCAGCAGCTTACAAACCGGGATCCAAGAGACCCAGTACTTC,TRBV7-2,TRBJ2-5,-,few
CSARTPGGQEQETQYF,TGCAGTGCTAGAACGCCGGGGGGGCAAGAACAAGAGACCCAGTACTTC,TRBV20-1,TRBJ2-5,TRBD2,-
CAKAPRHVSNQPQHF,TGTGCCAAAGCACCCCGCCATGTTAGCAATCAGCCCCAGCATTTT,TRBV27,TRBJ1-5,-,medium-sized
CATSRDQGSGANVLTF,TGTGCCACCAGCAGAGACCAGGGATCTGGGGCCAACGTCCTGACTTTC,TRBV15,TRBJ2-6,-,medium-sized
CASNRGVDEQYF,TGTGCCAGCAACAGGGGAGTCGACGAGCAGTACTTC,TRBV28,TRBJ2-7,TRBD1,-
CASSENRRINEQFF,TGTGCCAGCAGTGAGAACCGACGCATCAATGAGCAGTTCTTC,TRBV6-4,TRBJ2-1,-,many
CASSHSGGASEQYF,TGTGCCAGCAGCCATAGCGGGGGGGCATCCGAGCAGTACTTC,TRBV6-5,TRBJ2-7,TRBD2,-
CASSLASTFMSTYGYTF,TGTGCCAGCAGCTTAGCCTCTACGTTTATGAGTACCTATGGCTACACCTTC,TRBV13,TRBJ1-2,-,medium-sized
CSVETGTNYGYTF,TGCAGCGTTGAAACAGGGACCAACTATGGCTACACCTTC,TRBV29-1,TRBJ1-2,-,medium-sized
CASSSLRGRSKLFF,TGTGCCAGCAGTTCCCTCAGGGGCCGGTCAAAACTGTTTTTT,TRBV28,TRBJ1-4,-,-
CATSDLHGGVEETQYF,TGTGCCACCAGTGATTTGCACGGGGGGGTAGAAGAGACCCAGTACTTC,TRBV24-1,TRBJ2-5,TRBD2,few
CASSYSTDGNTGELFF,TGTGCCAGCAGTTACTCGACGGACGGGAACACCGGGGAGCTGTTTTTT,TRBV6-5,TRBJ2-2,-,medium-sized
CASMQGASTDTQYF,TGTGCCAGTATGCAGGGAGCTAGTACAGATACGCAGTATTTT,TRBV19,TRBJ2-3,-,large
CASSMGLAGGRTDTQYF,TGTGCCAGCAGCATGGGGCTAGCGGGGGGTCGCACAGATACGCAGTATTTT,TRBV6-5,TRBJ2-3,TRBD2,medium-sized
CASSMDTAGADTQYF,TGTGCCAGTAGTATGGACACCGCCGGGGCAGATACGCAGTATTTT,TRBV19,TRBJ2-3,-,-
CASSRAGQGRTEAFF,TGTGCCAGCAGCCGGGCAGGACAGGGGAGGACTGAAGCTTTCTTT,TRBV6-5,TRBJ1-1,TRBD1,few